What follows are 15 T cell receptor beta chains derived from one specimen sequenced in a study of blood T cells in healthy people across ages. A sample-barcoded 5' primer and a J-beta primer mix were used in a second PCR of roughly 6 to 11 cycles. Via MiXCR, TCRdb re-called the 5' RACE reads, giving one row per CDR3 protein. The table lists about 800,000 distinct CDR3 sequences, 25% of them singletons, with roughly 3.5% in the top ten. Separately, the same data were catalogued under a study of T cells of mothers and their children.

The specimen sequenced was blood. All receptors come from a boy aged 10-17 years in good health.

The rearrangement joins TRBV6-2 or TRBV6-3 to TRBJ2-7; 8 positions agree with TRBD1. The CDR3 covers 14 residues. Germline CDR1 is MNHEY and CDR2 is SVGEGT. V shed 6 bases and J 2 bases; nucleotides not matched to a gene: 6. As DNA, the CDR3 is TGTGCCAGCAGCGACCCGACAGGGGCCTACGAGCAGTACTTC. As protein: CASSDPTGAYEQYF.

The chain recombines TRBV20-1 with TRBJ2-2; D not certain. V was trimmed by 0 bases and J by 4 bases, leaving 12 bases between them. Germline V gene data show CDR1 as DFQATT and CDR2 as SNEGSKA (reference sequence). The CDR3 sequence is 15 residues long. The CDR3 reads CSARDLATSTGELFF. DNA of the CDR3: TGCAGTGCTAGAGATCTGGCCACTTCCACCGGGGAGCTGTTTTTT.

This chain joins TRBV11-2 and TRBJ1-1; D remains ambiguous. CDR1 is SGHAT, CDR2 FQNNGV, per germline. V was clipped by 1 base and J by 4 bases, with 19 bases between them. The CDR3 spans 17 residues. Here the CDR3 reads CASSLVVSWHPGTEAFF. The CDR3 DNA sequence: TGTGCCAGCAGCTTAGTGGTATCGTGGCATCCAGGCACTGAAGCTTTCTTT.

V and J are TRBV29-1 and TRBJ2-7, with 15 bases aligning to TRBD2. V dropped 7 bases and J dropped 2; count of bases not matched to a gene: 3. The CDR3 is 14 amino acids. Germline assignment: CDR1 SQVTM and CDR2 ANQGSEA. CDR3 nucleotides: TGCAGCGCCGGGACTAGCGGGAGGACCTACGAGCAGTACTTC. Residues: CSAGTSGRTYEQYF.

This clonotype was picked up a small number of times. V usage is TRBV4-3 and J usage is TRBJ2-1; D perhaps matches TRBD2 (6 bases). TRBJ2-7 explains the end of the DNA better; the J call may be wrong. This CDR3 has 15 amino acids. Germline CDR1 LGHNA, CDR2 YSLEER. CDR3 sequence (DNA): TGCGCCAGCAGCCAAGATCTAGGGACTTACTACGAGCAGTACTTC. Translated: CASSQDLGTYYEQYF.

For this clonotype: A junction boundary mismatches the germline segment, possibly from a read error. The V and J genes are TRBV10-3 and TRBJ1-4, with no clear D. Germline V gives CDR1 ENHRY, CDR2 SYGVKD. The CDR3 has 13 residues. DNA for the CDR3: TGTGCCATCAGTGCGAGTAGTAATGAAAGACTGTTTTTT. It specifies CAISASSNERLFF.

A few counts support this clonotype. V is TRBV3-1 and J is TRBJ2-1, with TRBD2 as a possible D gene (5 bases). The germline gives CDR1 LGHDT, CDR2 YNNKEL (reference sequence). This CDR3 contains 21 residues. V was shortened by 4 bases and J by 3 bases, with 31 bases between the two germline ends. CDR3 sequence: CASSPESIQRKWETVYNEQFF. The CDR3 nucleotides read TGTGCCAGCAGCCCAGAATCGATCCAGCGGAAGTGGGAGACCGTCTACAATGAGCAGTTCTTC.

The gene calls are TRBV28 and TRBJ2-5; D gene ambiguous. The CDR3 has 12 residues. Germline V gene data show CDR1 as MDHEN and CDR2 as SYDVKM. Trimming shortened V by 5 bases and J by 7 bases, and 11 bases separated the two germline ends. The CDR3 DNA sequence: TGTGCCAGCAGTACCATCATTGGGACCCAGTACTTC. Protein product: CASSTIIGTQYF.

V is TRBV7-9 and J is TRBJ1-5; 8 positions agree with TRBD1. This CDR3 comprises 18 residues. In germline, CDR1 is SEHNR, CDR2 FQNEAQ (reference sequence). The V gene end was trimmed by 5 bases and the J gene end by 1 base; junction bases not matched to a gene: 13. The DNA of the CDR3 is TGTGCCAGCAGCCTAGGGACAGGAGTAAGCAAAAGCAATCAGCCCCAGCATTTT. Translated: CASSLGTGVSKSNQPQHF.

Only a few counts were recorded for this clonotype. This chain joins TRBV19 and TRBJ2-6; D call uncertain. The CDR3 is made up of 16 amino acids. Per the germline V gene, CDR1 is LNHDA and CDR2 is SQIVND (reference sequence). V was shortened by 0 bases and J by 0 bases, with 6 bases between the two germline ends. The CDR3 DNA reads TGTGCCAGTAGTATAGATCAAGTCTCTGGGGCCAACGTCCTGACTTTC. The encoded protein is CASSIDQVSGANVLTF.

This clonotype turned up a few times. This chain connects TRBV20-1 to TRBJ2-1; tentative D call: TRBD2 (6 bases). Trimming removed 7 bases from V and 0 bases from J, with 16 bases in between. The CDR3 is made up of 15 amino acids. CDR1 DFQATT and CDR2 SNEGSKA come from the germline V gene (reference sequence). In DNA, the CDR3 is TGCAGTGTGGCAAGCGGGTTAGACTCCTACAATGAGCAGTTCTTC. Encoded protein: CSVASGLDSYNEQFF.

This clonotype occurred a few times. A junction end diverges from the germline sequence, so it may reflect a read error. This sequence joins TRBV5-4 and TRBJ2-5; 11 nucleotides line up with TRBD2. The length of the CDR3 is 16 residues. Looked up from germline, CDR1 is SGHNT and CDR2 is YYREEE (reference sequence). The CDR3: CASSGKGLAEQGTQYF. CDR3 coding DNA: TGTGCCAGCAGCGGGAAGGGACTAGCGGAACAAGGGACCCAGTACTTC.

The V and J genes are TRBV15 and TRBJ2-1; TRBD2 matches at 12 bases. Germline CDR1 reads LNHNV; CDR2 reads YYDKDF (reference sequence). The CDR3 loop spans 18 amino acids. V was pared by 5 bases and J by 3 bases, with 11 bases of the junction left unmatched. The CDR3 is CATSPRTSGTRFYNEQFF. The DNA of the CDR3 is TGTGCCACCAGCCCTCGGACTAGCGGGACCCGTTTCTACAATGAGCAGTTCTTC. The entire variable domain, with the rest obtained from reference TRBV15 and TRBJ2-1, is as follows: DAMVIQNPRYQVTQFGKPVTLSCSQTLNHNVMYWYQQKSSQAPKLLFHYYDKDFNNEADTPDNFQSRRPNTSFCFLDIRSPGLGDTAMYLCATSPRTSGTRFYNEQFFGPGTRLTVL.

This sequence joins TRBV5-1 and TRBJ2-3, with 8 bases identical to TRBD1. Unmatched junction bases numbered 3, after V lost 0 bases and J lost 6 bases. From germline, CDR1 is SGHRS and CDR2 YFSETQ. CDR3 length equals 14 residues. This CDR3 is CASSLGTGMDTQYF. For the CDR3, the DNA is TGCGCCAGCAGCTTGGGGACAGGGATGGATACGCAGTATTTT.

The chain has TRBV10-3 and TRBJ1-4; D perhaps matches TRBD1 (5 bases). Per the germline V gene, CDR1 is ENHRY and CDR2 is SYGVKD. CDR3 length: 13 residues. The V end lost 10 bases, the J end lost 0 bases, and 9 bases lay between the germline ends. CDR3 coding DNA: TGTGCCACCGGGGCGGCAACTAATGAAAAACTGTTTTTT. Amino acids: CATGAATNEKLFF.